The 14 T cell receptor beta chains given below trace back to one sample, sequenced in a study of CD4 T cells in relation to SARS-CoV-2 and coronaviruses. The protocol was immunoSEQ multiplex PCR, while the TCRdb copy is restricted to in-frame clones and leaves out a portion. The sample yields about 38,000 clones, about three quarters seen once. These receptors lack a known antigen. The sample consisted of memory CD4+ T cells from PBMCs, cultured in vitro. These receptor sequences come from an adult with COVID-19.

The chain has TRBV3-1 (or the pseudogene TRBV3-2) and TRBJ2-1, with D possibly called TRBD1 or TRBD2 (7 bases each). This CDR3 has 17 residues. V dropped 6 bases and J dropped 4 bases, with 22 bases sitting between them. The germline CDR1 and CDR2 sequences are LGHDT and YNNKEL (reference sequence). Written as DNA, the CDR3 is TGTGCCAGCAGACACCAGGGGGGGGGTACCGGGTACAATGAGCAGTTCTTC. Translated: CASRHQGGGTGYNEQFF.

V and J are TRBV2 and TRBJ1-2, with 9 bases that match TRBD1. Unmatched junction bases numbered 11, after V lost 11 bases and J lost 7 bases. The CDR3 sequence is 13 residues long. Germline CDR1 SNHLY, CDR2 FYNNEI. CDR3 protein: CADAGTGILGYTF. The CDR3, as DNA: TGTGCCGATGCCGGGACAGGGATTCTTGGCTACACCTTC.

This clone came up once. The genes are TRBV18 and TRBJ2-7; D gene unclear. The V and J ends lost 0 bases and 0 bases respectively, with 6 bases between them. The CDR3 runs to 14 residues. Germline CDR1 reads KGHSH; CDR2 reads LQKENI. The CDR3 spells CASSPPSVSYEQYF. The CDR3 coding sequence is TGTGCCAGCTCACCACCCTCAGTCTCCTACGAGCAGTACTTC.

This clone was found a few times. The chain has TRBV19 and TRBJ1-5; D is perhaps TRBD1 (5 bases). Per germline, CDR1 LNHDA and CDR2 SQIVND (reference sequence). CDR3 length equals 14 residues. V was pared by 7 bases and J by 2 bases, with 12 bases between. DNA of the CDR3: TGTGCCAGTATGTGGCAGGGAGGCAATCAGCCCCAGCATTTT. It yields the protein CASMWQGGNQPQHF.

In its sample, this clone was seen a few times. The rearrangement links TRBV19 to TRBJ2-3; 10 bases match TRBD1. The germline V gene has CDR1 LNHDA and CDR2 SQIVND (reference sequence). The J segment lost 5 bases and the V segment lost 3 bases, leaving 2 bases of the junction unmatched. This CDR3 is 14 amino acids long. The DNA of the CDR3 is TGTGCCAGTAGTATGGGACAGGGGTTAGATACGCAGTATTTT. Its protein product is CASSMGQGLDTQYF.

V is TRBV3-1 (or the pseudogene TRBV3-2) and J is TRBJ2-4, with TRBD1 matching over 11 bases. With V trimmed by 5 bases and J by 8 bases, 11 bases remained unmatched. The V gene's germline CDR1 is LGHDT and CDR2 YNNKEL (reference sequence). This CDR3 has 16 amino acids. The CDR3: CASSVGTGGSRYIQYF. CDR3 DNA sequence: TGTGCCAGCAGCGTCGGGACAGGGGGTAGTCGATACATTCAGTACTTC.

V and J are TRBV14 and TRBJ2-3; D is unclear. This CDR3 comprises 13 residues. Germline V gene data show CDR1 as SGHDN and CDR2 as FVKESK. Trimming shortened V by 1 base and J by 9 bases, and 11 bases separated the two germline ends. The CDR3 sequence: CASSQGARRTQYF. For the CDR3, the DNA is TGTGCCAGCAGCCAAGGAGCCAGGCGGACGCAGTATTTT.

This rearrangement joins TRBV6-5 to TRBJ1-4; 9 bases are a match to TRBD1. Germline CDR1 MNHEY, CDR2 SVGAGI. The CDR3 has 14 amino acids. Trimming cost V 6 bases and J 8 bases; bases outside gene matches: 7. The CDR3 sequence: CASRDYRGHEKLFF. For the CDR3, the DNA is TGTGCCAGCAGGGACTACAGGGGGCACGAAAAACTGTTTTTT.

The chain joins TRBV6-1 to TRBJ1-6; D is unclear. The V end was cut by 5 bases, the J end by 7 bases, with 9 bases between. The CDR3 has 13 residues. Germline values: CDR1 MNHNS, CDR2 SASEGT. The DNA for the CDR3 is TGTGCCAGCAGTATAGCGACAAATTCACCCCTCCACTTT. It specifies CASSIATNSPLHF.

The chain joins TRBV3-1 (or the pseudogene TRBV3-2) to TRBJ1-2; 10 bases agree with TRBD1. The CDR3 covers 14 residues. Trimming at V came to 2 bases and at J to 7 bases, leaving 4 bases not matched to a gene. Per the germline V gene, CDR1 is LGHDT and CDR2 is YNNKEL (reference sequence). The CDR3, as DNA: TGTGCCAGCAGCCAAACGACAGGGGGCTTTGGCTACACCTTC. The encoded protein is CASSQTTGGFGYTF.

The gene calls are TRBV5-1 and TRBJ2-6; unclear D gene. CDR1 is SGHRS and CDR2 is YFSETQ in the germline V gene. The CDR3 loop spans 16 amino acids. Trimming stripped 6 bases from V and 0 bases from J, with 13 bases between. CDR3: CASKWTALSGANVLTF. The DNA of the CDR3 is TGCGCCAGCAAATGGACGGCTCTCTCTGGGGCCAACGTCCTGACTTTC.

The V and J genes are TRBV28 and TRBJ2-7; either TRBD1 or TRBD2 may supply D (5 bases each). The CDR3 is 13 amino acids. Germline assignment: CDR1 MDHEN and CDR2 SYDVKM. The V gene lost 4 bases and the J gene lost 7 bases, with 14 bases spanning the gap. This CDR3 is CASSSGPSGEQYF. The CDR3 DNA reads TGTGCCAGCAGTTCGGGGCCTTCGGGAGAGCAGTACTTC.

The V gene is TRBV30, the J gene TRBJ2-1; 8 bases are a match to TRBD2. The germline V gene has CDR1 GTSNPN and CDR2 SVGIG (reference sequence). V shed 0 bases and J 8 bases; nucleotides not matched to a gene: 12. The length of the CDR3 is 16 residues. CDR3 DNA sequence: TGTGCCTGGAGTGTACGAGGGCTAGCGGGTTTCTATGAGCAGTTCTTC. This encodes CAWSVRGLAGFYEQFF.

This clone has just one count. The chain is built from TRBV14 and TRBJ2-7, with 9 bases aligning to TRBD1. Unmatched junction bases numbered 12, after V lost 4 bases and J lost 5 bases. The germline gives CDR1 SGHDN, CDR2 FVKESK. This CDR3 comprises 16 residues. The CDR3 DNA reads TGTGCCAGCAGCCTCTTACCGGGACAGGGTGAGGACGAGCAGTACTTC. The encoded protein is CASSLLPGQGEDEQYF.